This entry concerns a single TCR beta chain. The data stem from a study of blood T cell repertoires in COVID-19. Study in general: Whether acute or convalescent, the COVID-19 samples came from the United States, Italy and Spain.

Clones were sequenced by immunoSEQ multiplex PCR, and TCRdb holds only the in-frame ones, with some missing. The sample includes hundreds of thousands of clones, 70% to 90% of them seen just once. The CDR3 has 13 residues. The V gene's germline CDR1 is SQVTM and CDR2 ANQGSEA. The V end was cut by 8 bases, the J end by 5 bases, with 18 bases between. V gene TRBV29-1 combines with J gene TRBJ1-1; D gene uncertain. The origin of this receptor is a woman aged 25 to 39 who had recovered from COVID-19. Input material: peripheral blood. The CDR3 DNA reads TGCAGCTTTCGAGGGATAATGGGAACTGAAGCTTTCTTT. As protein: CSFRGIMGTEAFF. The full variable domain, completed using reference TRBV29-1 and TRBJ1-1, is SAVISQKPSRDICQRGTSLTIQCQVDSQVTMMFWYRQQPGQSLTLIATANQGSEATYESGFVIDKFPISRPNLTFSTLTVSNMSPEDSSIYLCSFRGIMGTEAFFGQGTRLTVV.